Listed here are 19 T cell receptor beta chains from one sample, sequenced in a study of radiotherapy plus CTLA-4 blockade in lung cancer. Here immunoSEQ multiplex PCR was the method, and the copy in TCRdb shows in-frame clones only, minus some. The sample yields tens of thousands of clones, more than 85% seen once. Sequenced material: peripheral blood, taken from a patient treated with radiotherapy plus ipilimumab. The receptors shown here come from a human donor with non-small cell lung cancer that progressed on radiotherapy plus ipilimumab.

J is TRBJ2-3 and V is TRBV19; TRBD2 matches at 10 bases. The trim removed 4 bases at V and 0 bases at J, leaving 19 bases unmatched. CDR3 length: 21 residues. From germline, CDR1 is LNHDA and CDR2 SQIVND (reference sequence). CDR3 residues: CASSTPSRWSGGAASTDTQYF. In nucleotides, the CDR3 is TGTGCCAGTAGTACCCCCTCACGGTGGAGCGGGGGGGCGGCTAGCACAGATACGCAGTATTTT.

CDR3 nucleotides: TGTGCCAGCAGTTTGGGGGAGTCCAGTCAGCCCCAGCATTTT. Translation gives CASSLGESSQPQHF. The chain is built from TRBV2 and TRBJ1-5, with a possible D match to TRBD1 (5 bases). The CDR3 is made up of 14 amino acids. Between the trimmed V and J ends, which lost 5 bases and 6 bases, there was a span of 14 bases. Germline CDR1 SNHLY, CDR2 FYNNEI.

This clone appeared a single time. V and J are TRBV4-1 and TRBJ1-6, with TRBD1 matching over 7 bases. The germline V gene has CDR1 MGHRA and CDR2 YSYEKL. V dropped 0 bases and J dropped 7; count of bases not matched to a gene: 3. The CDR3 extends over 15 amino acids. Here the CDR3 reads CASSQEQGNNSPLHF. In nucleotides, the CDR3 is TGCGCCAGCAGCCAAGAACAGGGGAACAATTCACCCCTCCACTTT.

This chain uses TRBV18 with TRBJ1-1, with D tentatively TRBD1 (6 bases). Trimming pared 3 bases from V and 1 base from J, leaving 9 bases between. The germline gives CDR1 KGHSH, CDR2 LQKENI. The CDR3 is 14 amino acids. The CDR3 nucleotides read TGTGCCAGCTCACCCCTAGGGGGGAACACTGAAGCTTTCTTT. This gives the protein CASSPLGGNTEAFF.

The chain joins TRBV7-2 to TRBJ2-7, with TRBD2 matching over 9 bases. This CDR3 spans 15 amino acids. V lost 1 base and J lost 4; bases outside the gene matches: 5. In germline, CDR1 is SGHTA, CDR2 FQGNSA. The CDR3 region has the DNA TGTGCCAGCAGCTTAGGTGAGACTAGCGGATACGAGCAGTACTTC. Protein product: CASSLGETSGYEQYF.

This clone has just a few counts. The chain has TRBV2 and TRBJ2-1; 9 nucleotides match TRBD1. Germline loops: CDR1 SNHLY, CDR2 FYNNEI. The J segment lost 9 bases and the V segment lost 10 bases, leaving 22 bases of the junction unmatched. This CDR3 contains 17 residues. This chain's CDR3 is CATLINSGDRVRGEQFF. CDR3 nucleotides: TGTGCCACGCTGATAAATTCCGGGGACAGGGTTCGCGGTGAGCAGTTCTTC.

The V and J genes are TRBV2 and TRBJ2-7, with D unclear. The CDR3 runs 14 residues. The V end lost 1 base, the J end lost 0 bases, and 7 bases lay between the germline ends. Germline CDR1 is SNHLY and CDR2 is FYNNEI. As DNA, the CDR3 is TGTGCCAGCAGTGAAGGGGCTCTCTCCTACGAGCAGTACTTC. As protein: CASSEGALSYEQYF.

CDR3 nucleotide sequence: TGTGCCAGCAGCTTCGGTACTCATCAAGAGACCCAGTACTTC. The encoded protein is CASSFGTHQETQYF. The chain uses TRBV7-8 and TRBJ2-5; D gene unclear. Germline loops: CDR1 SGHVS, CDR2 FQNEAQ. Trimming stripped 3 bases from V and 2 bases from J, with 10 bases between. The CDR3 has 14 amino acids.

V gene TRBV19 combines with J gene TRBJ2-2, with D possibly TRBD1 on 5 matching bases. Trimming removed 2 bases from V and 6 bases from J, with 10 bases in between. The germline V gene has CDR1 LNHDA and CDR2 SQIVND (reference sequence). This CDR3 has 14 residues. The CDR3 DNA reads TGTGCCAGTAGTATACAGGGTATAGCCGGGGAGCTGTTTTTT. Translating it yields CASSIQGIAGELFF.

This clone is medium-sized within its sample. The chain is built from TRBV6-4 and TRBJ2-7; D is perhaps TRBD2 (7 bases). Germline CDR1 is MRHNA and CDR2 is SNTAGT. Trimming cost V 8 bases and J 7 bases, with 18 bases left between them. The CDR3 is 13 residues long. CDR3 nucleotides: TGTGCCAGCTTGGGGGCGGGAGCTCGGGAGCAGTACTTC. Translated: CASLGAGAREQYF.

The chain couples TRBV19 to TRBJ2-5, with 7 bases fitting TRBD1. The CDR3 consists of 14 residues. Trimming removed 5 bases from V and 2 bases from J; junction bases left unmatched: 5. Germline CDR1 and CDR2: LNHDA and SQIVND (reference sequence). The CDR3 DNA reads TGTGCCAGTAGTGTGGGACAGAGTCAAGAGACCCAGTACTTC. It specifies CASSVGQSQETQYF.

The V call is TRBV9, the J call TRBJ2-1; 7 bases agree with TRBD2. V lost 2 bases and J lost 7; bases outside the gene matches: 12. The CDR3 loop spans 16 amino acids. The germline gives CDR1 SGDLS, CDR2 YYNGEE. Here the CDR3 reads CASSVGGERRVNEQFF. Here the CDR3 DNA reads TGTGCCAGCAGCGTTGGGGGGGAGCGGCGTGTTAATGAGCAGTTCTTC.

This clone was seen only a few times. The rearrangement joins TRBV11-3 to TRBJ1-3; no clear D gene. The CDR3 spans 13 residues. Germline values: CDR1 SGHNT, CDR2 YENEEA. V lost 5 bases and J 7 bases, leaving 12 bases between the germline ends. CDR3 residues: CASSQTLLNTIYF. The CDR3 DNA reads TGTGCCAGCAGCCAGACACTCCTGAACACCATATATTTT.

The chain employs TRBV19 and TRBJ1-3; D is perhaps TRBD1 (5 bases). CDR1 and CDR2 (germline): LNHDA, SQIVND (reference sequence). The V end lost 5 bases, the J end lost 0 bases, and 8 bases lay between the germline ends. The CDR3 loop spans 14 amino acids. CDR3: CASSSGDSGNTIYF. CDR3 DNA sequence: TGTGCCAGTAGTTCGGGGGACTCTGGAAACACCATATATTTT.

This clone was observed a handful of times. V and J are TRBV6-5 and TRBJ2-7; possibly TRBD2 for D (5 bases). The CDR3 loop spans 14 amino acids. V was trimmed by 4 bases and J by 0 bases, leaving 10 bases between them. Per the germline V gene, CDR1 is MNHEY and CDR2 is SVGAGI. CDR3 residues: CASSLSGPSYEQYF. The CDR3 nucleotides read TGTGCCAGCAGTTTAAGCGGACCCTCCTACGAGCAGTACTTC.

For the CDR3, the DNA is TGTGCCAGCAGCTTAGGACAGGGACTCACCGGGGAGCTGTTTTTT. This encodes CASSLGQGLTGELFF. This chain connects TRBV7-9 to TRBJ2-2, with D maybe TRBD1 (7 bases). The CDR3 sequence is 15 residues long. V lost 1 base and J lost 4, with 10 bases in between. Germline V lookup: CDR1 SEHNR, CDR2 FQNEAQ (reference sequence).

This chain uses TRBV9 with TRBJ1-2; D gene ambiguous. V was shortened by 0 bases and J by 8 bases, with 14 bases between the two germline ends. The CDR3 has 14 amino acids. CDR1 is SGDLS, CDR2 YYNGEE, per germline. DNA of the CDR3: TGTGCCAGCAGCGTAGAGGTACCCGGAGGGGGCTACACCTTC. Translating gives CASSVEVPGGGYTF.

J is TRBJ2-1 and V is TRBV29-1; the D is unclear. V was trimmed by 3 bases and J by 0 bases, leaving 6 bases between them. Germline-derived CDR1 and CDR2 are SQVTM and ANQGSEA. This CDR3 has 13 residues. As DNA, the CDR3 is TGCAGCGTTGACCTGAGCTCCTACAATGAGCAGTTCTTC. Protein product: CSVDLSSYNEQFF.

This rearrangement joins TRBV9 to TRBJ2-3; the match to TRBD2 covers 12 bases. V was clipped by 2 bases and J by 5 bases; unmatched bases: 6. CDR1 is SGDLS, CDR2 YYNGEE, per germline. The CDR3 covers 16 residues. The CDR3 loop is CASSVPLAGGVDTQYF. The CDR3 DNA sequence: TGTGCCAGCAGCGTCCCACTAGCGGGAGGTGTAGATACGCAGTATTTT.